What follows describes a single T cell receptor (beta chain). The antigen it recognizes is unknown. The input lacks base qualities; no much larger clone sits a single base away. TCRbeta CDR3 regions were amplified from genomic DNA by means of the immunoSEQ Assay, a bias-controlled multiplex PCR. From the authors' description of their analysis: The number of nucleated cells in each sample was estimated from the amplification of reference gene primers within the assay. To quantify the absolute abundance of each unique TCRbeta CDR3 rearrangement, sequence reads were collapsed and filtered. Productive Simpson clonality was computed per sample as the square root of Simpson's diversity index over productive rearrangements. TCRdb provides this immuneACCESS table in a form limited to in-frame rearrangements. Some clones are lacking; in checked studies, under half of them reflect an unresolved V gene, and why the rest are absent is not known. The V and J calls and clone size were taken over from that table, and D and trimming were inferred from the DNA. The sample yields around 110,000 clones; roughly 80% were counted once. The ten biggest clones cover less than 8% of the sample.

The entry originates in a study of blood T cell repertoires in COVID-19 (dated by TCRdb to 2018 to 2020). For the wider study: Collaborator samples came from the United States, Italy and Spain and covered acute and convalescent phases of COVID-19. The samples were drawn from two sources: the first 160 participants of the ongoing ImmuneRACE study, and some 1,300 subjects contributed by 6 global collaborators. Subjects who had been exposed to COVID-19, were actively infected with it, or had recovered from it provided the deeply sampled blood TCRbeta repertoires that made up the dataset. A freely available public database, intended as a resource for researchers studying the immune response to SARS-CoV-2, is where the repertoires were released. The prospective study material was composed of cDNA or gDNA derived from T cells, B-cell-depleted T cells, or PBMCs. Where available, HLA class I and class II types were taken from metadata supplied by the sample provider and were not determined by assay-based typing. Nearly every sample came with metadata listing a de-identified subject ID, COVID-19 status, age in years and sex.

From the cysteine through the phenylalanine, the CDR3 covers 18 amino acids. Only the CDR3 DNA stays, 54 bases, in frame from base 1. Here is what the overall study found, with its caveats: How much clinical and demographic metadata was included differed by source and by participant, and the metadata was provided uncurated.

Collaborating institutions collected whole blood in K2EDTA tubes following their own protocols. For TCRbeta analysis, collaborator samples were shipped as frozen whole blood, as isolated PBMCs, or as DNA extracted from either sample type. The specimen was peripheral blood. The sequence joins TRBV12-2 to TRBJ2-1; the table's D call of TRBD1 was not tested on the DNA. TRBV12-2 is annotated as a pseudogene. The clonotype was recovered from a man in his 70s with acute or convalescent COVID-19. The DNA reads TGTGCAAGTCGCCCCTTAGCCCCAGGACAGGGCTCCTACAATGAGCAGTTCTTC. Its coded protein is CASRPLAPGQGSYNEQFF.